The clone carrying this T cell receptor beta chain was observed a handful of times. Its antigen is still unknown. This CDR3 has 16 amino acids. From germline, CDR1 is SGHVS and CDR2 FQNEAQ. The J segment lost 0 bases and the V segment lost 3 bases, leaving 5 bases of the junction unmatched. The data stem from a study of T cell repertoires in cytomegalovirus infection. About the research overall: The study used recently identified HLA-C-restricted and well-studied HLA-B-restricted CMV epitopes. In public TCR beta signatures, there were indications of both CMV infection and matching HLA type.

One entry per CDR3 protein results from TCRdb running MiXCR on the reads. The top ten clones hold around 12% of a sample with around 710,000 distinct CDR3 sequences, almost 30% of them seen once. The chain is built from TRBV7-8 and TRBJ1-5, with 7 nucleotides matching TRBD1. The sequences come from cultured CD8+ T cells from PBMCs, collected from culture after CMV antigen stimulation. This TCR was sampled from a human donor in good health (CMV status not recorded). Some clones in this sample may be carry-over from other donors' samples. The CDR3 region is CASSFQGGYSNQPQHF. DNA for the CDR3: TGTGCCAGCAGCTTCCAGGGGGGGTATAGCAATCAGCCCCAGCATTTT.